The present TCR beta chain was sequenced within a study of read filtering for tumor transcriptome and immune sequencing. This clonotype showed up many times. Germline V lookup: CDR1 MDHEN, CDR2 SYDVKM. The CDR3 has 12 amino acids. The V end lost 3 bases, the J end lost 7 bases, and 9 bases lay between the germline ends. The library was built from around 0.4 ug RNA with molecular barcoded adaptors for alpha/delta and beta/gamma chains. TCRdb called the reads again in MiXCR, with one record for every CDR3 protein. The sample shows fewer than 30,000 distinct CDR3 sequences, approximately 14% of them seen only once.

The sample taken for sequencing was a population of CD138-negative cells sorted from bone marrow. This sequence originates from a donor aged 40 or over with multiple myeloma. The genes are TRBV28 and TRBJ2-5; D remains ambiguous. The CDR3 DNA reads as TGTGCCAGCAGTTTCCAGATCGCGACCCAGTACTTC. Translation: CASSFQIATQYF.